The TCR beta chain described here comes from a study of neurological immune-mediated disorders. PBMCs stored at -80 C, numbering 2 million, were the origin of the unsorted libraries. Trimming shortened V by 3 bases and J by 4 bases, and 7 bases separated the two germline ends. The CDR3 spans 12 residues. CDR1 and CDR2 from the germline V gene are DFQATT and SNEGSKA (reference sequence). This clonotype showed up many times. No antigen is known for it. Study-wide findings and caveats: HTLV-1-associated myelopathy showed the most TCR clonal expansion; multiple sclerosis the least, below healthy controls. No sharing of CDR3 amino acid sequences was observed among expanded clones across subjects, suggesting private repertoires in all groups.

Synthesis of cDNA used 5'RACE (with 10-nucleotide random UMIs). TCRdb called the 5' RACE reads again in MiXCR, with one record for every CDR3 protein. This sample has about 46,000 distinct CDR3 sequences, with roughly 4% found just once. The genes are TRBV20-1 and TRBJ2-4, with D hard to call. Sequenced: PBMCs. This sequence was found in a woman aged 55 to 70 with multiple sclerosis. The CDR3, as DNA: TGCAGTGCTAGCCCGACGAAAAACATTCAGTACTTC. Its protein is CSASPTKNIQYF.